One T cell receptor (beta chain) is described in this entry. Its antigen is not identified. The sample is drawn from a study of cytomegalovirus exposure and HLA in healthy donors. Findings of the study overall: The study found most TCR sequences rare, yet found some public TCRs in many donors. In an earlier analysis, productive rearrangement rates for most beta V segments clustered near 87% or 30%.

Per the germline V gene, CDR1 is SNHLY and CDR2 is FYNNEI. The CDR3 is made up of 13 amino acids. The V and J ends lost 8 bases and 3 bases, in that order; junction bases with no gene match: 6. Researchers ran the PCR with 60 Vbeta and 13 Jbeta primers. Repertoires were generated with immunoSEQ multiplex PCR, while TCRdb's copy carries only in-frame clones and drops some. The sample consists of about 86,000 clones, about 71% of them appearing once. This chain joins TRBV2 and TRBJ2-7; 8 positions agree with TRBD2. This receptor was taken from a man aged 55 to 70 in good health and CMV-seronegative. The sequenced sample was PBMCs. CDR3 nucleotide sequence: TGTGCCAGCGTTGGACTAGCAATCTACGAGCAGTACTTC. This translates into CASVGLAIYEQYF.